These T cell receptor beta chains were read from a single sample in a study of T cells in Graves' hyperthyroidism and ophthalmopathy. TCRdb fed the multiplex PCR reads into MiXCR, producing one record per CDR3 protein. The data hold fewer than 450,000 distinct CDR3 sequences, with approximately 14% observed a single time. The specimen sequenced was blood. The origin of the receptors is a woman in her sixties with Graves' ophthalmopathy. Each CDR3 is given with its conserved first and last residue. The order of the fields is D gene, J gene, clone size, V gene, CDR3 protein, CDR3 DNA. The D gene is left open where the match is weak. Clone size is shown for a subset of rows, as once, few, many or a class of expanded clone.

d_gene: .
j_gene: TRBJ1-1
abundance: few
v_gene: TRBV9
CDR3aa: CASSVLSGGEAFF
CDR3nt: TGTGCCAGCAGCGTTCTATCTGGGGGTGAAGCTTTCTTT

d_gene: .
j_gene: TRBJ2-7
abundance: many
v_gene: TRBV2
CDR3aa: CASSDGLEQYF
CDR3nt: TGTGCCAGCAGTGATGGCCTAGAGCAGTACTTC

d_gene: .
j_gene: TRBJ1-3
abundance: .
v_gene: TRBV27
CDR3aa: CASSPGPGTSDRSGNTVYF
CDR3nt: TGTGCCAGCAGCCCCGGACCCGGGACATCTGATCGCTCTGGAAACACCGTATATTTT

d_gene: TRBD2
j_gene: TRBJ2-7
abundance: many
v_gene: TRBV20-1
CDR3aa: CSARDFGGSTYEQYF
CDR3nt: TGCAGTGCTAGAGATTTTGGCGGGAGCACCTACGAGCAGTACTTC

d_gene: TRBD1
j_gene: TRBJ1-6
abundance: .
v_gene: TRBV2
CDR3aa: CASGSDRGYNSPLHF
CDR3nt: TGTGCCAGCGGATCAGACAGGGGATATAATTCACCCCTCCACTTT

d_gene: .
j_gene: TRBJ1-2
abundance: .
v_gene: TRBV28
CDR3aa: CASSRTVSNYGYTF
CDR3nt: TGTGCCAGCAGTCGAACAGTATCTAACTATGGCTACACCTTC

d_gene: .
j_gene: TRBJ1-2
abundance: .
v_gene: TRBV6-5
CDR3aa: CASSYSTQGRYTF
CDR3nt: TGTGCCAGCAGTTACTCGACACAGGGTCGCTACACCTTC

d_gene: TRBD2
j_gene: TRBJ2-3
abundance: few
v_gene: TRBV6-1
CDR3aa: CASSRGLAGSTDTQYF
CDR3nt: TGTGCCAGCAGCCGGGGACTAGCGGGGTCCACAGATACGCAGTATTTT

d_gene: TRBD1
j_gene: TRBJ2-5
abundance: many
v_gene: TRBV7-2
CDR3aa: CASSFRGRLETQYF
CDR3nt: TGTGCCAGCAGCTTCAGGGGGCGGCTAGAGACCCAGTACTTC

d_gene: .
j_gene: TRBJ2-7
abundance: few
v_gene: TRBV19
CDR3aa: CASSIVTRGRPRSSMDYEQYF
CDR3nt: TGTGCCAGTAGTATAGTCACAAGGGGCCGTCCCAGATCCAGTATGGACTACGAGCAGTACTTC

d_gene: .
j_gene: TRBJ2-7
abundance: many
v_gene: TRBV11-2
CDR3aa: CASSLGGQGSYEQYF
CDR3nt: TGTGCCAGCAGCTTGGGGGGGCAGGGGAGCTACGAGCAGTACTTC